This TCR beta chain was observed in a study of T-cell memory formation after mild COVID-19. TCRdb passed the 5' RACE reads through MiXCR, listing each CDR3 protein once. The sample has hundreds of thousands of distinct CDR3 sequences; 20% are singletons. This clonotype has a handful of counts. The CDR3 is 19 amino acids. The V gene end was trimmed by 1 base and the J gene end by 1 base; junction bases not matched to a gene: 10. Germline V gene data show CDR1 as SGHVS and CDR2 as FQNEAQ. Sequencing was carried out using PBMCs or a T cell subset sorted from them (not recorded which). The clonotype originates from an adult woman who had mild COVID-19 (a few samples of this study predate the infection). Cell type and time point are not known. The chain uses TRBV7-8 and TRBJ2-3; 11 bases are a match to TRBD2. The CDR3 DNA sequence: TGTGCCAGCAGCTTAGAGGATAGCGGGAGGGGGCTTGGCACAGATACGCAGTATTTT. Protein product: CASSLEDSGRGLGTDTQYF.